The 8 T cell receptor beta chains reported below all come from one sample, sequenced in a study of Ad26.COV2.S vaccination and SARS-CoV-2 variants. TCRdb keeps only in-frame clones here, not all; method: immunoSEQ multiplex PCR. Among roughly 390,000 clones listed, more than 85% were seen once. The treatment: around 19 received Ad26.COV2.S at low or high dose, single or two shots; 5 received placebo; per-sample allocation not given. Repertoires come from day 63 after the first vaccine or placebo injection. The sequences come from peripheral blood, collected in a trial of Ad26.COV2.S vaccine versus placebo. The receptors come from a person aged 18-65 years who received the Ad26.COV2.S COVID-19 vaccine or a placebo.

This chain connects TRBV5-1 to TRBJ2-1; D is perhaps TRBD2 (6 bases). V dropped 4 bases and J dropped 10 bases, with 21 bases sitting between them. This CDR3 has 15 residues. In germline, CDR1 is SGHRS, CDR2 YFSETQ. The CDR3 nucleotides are TGCGCCAGCAGCACGGGAGCCGTAGAGGTCGGAGAGCAGTTCTTC. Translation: CASSTGAVEVGEQFF.

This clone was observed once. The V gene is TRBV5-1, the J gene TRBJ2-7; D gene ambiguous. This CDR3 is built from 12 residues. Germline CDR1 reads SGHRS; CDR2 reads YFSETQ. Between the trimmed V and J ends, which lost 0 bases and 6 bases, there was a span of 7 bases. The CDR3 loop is CASSLGWGEQYF. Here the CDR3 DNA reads TGCGCCAGCAGCTTGGGGTGGGGCGAGCAGTACTTC.

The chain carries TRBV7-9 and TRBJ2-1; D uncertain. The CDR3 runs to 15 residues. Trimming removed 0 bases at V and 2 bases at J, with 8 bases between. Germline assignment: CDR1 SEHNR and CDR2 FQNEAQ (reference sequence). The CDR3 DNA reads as TGTGCCAGCAGCTTAGCAGGTGACCCCTACAATGAGCAGTTCTTC. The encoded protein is CASSLAGDPYNEQFF.

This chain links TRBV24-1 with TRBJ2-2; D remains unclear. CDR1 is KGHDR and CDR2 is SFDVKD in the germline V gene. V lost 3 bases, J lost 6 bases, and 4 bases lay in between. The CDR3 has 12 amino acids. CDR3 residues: CATSDNSGELFF. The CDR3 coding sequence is TGTGCCACCAGTGATAATTCCGGGGAGCTGTTTTTT.

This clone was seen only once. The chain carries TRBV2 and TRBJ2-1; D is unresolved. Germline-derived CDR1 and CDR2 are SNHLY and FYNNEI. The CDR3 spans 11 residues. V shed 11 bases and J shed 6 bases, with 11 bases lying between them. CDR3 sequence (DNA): TGTGCCTCCGGCGTGCTCAATGAGCAGTTCTTC. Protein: CASGVLNEQFF.

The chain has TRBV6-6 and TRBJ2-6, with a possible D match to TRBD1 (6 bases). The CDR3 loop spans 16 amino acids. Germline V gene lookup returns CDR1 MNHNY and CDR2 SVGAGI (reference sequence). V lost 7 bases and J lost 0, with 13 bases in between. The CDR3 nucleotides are TGTGCCAGCATACAGGGTTATTACTCTGGGGCCAACGTCCTGACTTTC. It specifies CASIQGYYSGANVLTF.

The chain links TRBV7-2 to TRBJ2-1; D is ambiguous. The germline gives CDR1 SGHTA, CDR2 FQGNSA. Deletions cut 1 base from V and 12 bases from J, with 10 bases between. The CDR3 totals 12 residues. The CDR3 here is CASSLVSSAQFF. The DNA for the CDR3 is TGTGCCAGCAGCTTAGTCTCCTCAGCGCAGTTCTTC.

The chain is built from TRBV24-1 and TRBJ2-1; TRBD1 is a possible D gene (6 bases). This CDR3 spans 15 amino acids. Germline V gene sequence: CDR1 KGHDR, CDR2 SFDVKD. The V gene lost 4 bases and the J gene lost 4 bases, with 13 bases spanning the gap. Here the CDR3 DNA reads TGTGCCACCAGTGACCCCAGGGACATATACAATGAGCAGTTCTTC. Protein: CATSDPRDIYNEQFF.